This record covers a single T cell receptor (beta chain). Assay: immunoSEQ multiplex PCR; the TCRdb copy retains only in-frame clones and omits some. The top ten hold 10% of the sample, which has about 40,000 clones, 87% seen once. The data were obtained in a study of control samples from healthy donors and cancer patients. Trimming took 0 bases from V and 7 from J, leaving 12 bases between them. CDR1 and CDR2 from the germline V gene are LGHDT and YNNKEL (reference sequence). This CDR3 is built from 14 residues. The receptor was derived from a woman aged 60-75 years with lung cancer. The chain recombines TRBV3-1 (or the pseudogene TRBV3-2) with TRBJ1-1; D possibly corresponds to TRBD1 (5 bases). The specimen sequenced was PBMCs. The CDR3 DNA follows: TGTGCCAGCAGCCAAGAATCCAGGGAGGGTGAAGCTTTCTTT. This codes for CASSQESREGEAFF.